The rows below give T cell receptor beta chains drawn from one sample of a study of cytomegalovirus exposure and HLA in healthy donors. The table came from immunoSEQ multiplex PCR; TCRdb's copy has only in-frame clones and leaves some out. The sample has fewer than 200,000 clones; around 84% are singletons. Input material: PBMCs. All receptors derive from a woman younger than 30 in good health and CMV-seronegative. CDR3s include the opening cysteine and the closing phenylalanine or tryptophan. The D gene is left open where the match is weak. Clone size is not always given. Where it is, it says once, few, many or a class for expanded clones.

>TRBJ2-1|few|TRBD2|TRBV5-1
TGCGCCAGCAGCTTATTAGCGGGGAAAGTAAACAATGAGCAGTTCTTC
CASSLLAGKVNNEQFF
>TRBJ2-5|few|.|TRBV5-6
TGTGCCAGCAGCTCCGACAGGGAGGAAGAAGAGACCCAGTACTTC
CASSSDREEEETQYF
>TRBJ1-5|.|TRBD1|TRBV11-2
TGTGCCAGCAGCTTGGACAGGGATCAGCCCCAGCATTTT
CASSLDRDQPQHF
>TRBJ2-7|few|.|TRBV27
TGTGCCACCCTCAGGGGATACTTC
CATLRGYF
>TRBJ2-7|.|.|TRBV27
TGTGCAGCATACTACGAGCAGTACTTC
CAAYYEQYF
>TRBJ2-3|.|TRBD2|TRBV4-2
TGTGCCAGCAGACCTAGACTAGCGGGAGTTTCTAGCACAGATACGCAGTATTTT
CASRPRLAGVSSTDTQYF
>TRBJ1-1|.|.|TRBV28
TGTGCCAGCAGTTTTTATCTAGAGGGGGCTGAAGCTTTCTTT
CASSFYLEGAEAFF
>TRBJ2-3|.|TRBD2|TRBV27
TGTGCCAGCAGTTTACTGCCTAGCGGTACAGATACGCAGTATTTT
CASSLLPSGTDTQYF
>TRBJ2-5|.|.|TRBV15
TGTGCCACCAGCCCCCGCCTGGGGGGAGAGACCCAGTACTTC
CATSPRLGGETQYF
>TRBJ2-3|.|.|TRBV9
TGTGCCAGCAGCGGGAGGGCAGATACGCAGTATTTT
CASSGRADTQYF
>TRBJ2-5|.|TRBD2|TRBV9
TGTGCCAGCAGCGAGCCCGCACTAGCGGGAGACGAGACCCAGTACTTC
CASSEPALAGDETQYF
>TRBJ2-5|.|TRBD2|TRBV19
TGTGCCAGTAGTCCGTCCACTAGCGGGATCAGGGAGACCCAGTACTTC
CASSPSTSGIRETQYF
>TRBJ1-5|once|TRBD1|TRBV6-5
TGTGCCAGCAGGGGGGACAGGGGGCCCCATCAGCCCCAGCATTTT
CASRGDRGPHQPQHF
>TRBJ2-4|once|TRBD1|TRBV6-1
TGTGCCAGCAGTGGGGAGGACAGGGGTTTAACCAAAAACATTCAGTACTTC
CASSGEDRGLTKNIQYF
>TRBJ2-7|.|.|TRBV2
TGTGCCAGCAGGGAGGGGAGATTCACGTCCTACGAGCAGTACTTC
CASREGRFTSYEQYF
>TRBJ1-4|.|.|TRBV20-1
TGCAGTGCTCCCACGAGCGAAAAACTGTTTTTT
CSAPTSEKLFF
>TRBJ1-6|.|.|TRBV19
TGTGCCACCGCCAGGGGTGGGAATTCACCCCTCCACTTT
CATARGGNSPLHF
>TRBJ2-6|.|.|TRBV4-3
TGCGCCAGCAGCCAAGATTGGCAGGGCTTGGTTGGGGCCAACGTCCTGACTTTC
CASSQDWQGLVGANVLTF
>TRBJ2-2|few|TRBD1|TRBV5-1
TGCGCCAGCAGCCCCGGGACAGGGGGCGCCACCGGGGAGCTGTTTTTT
CASSPGTGGATGELFF
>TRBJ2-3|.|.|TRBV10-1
TGCGCCAGCAGTGATATTATGGGGCAGGGGACAGATACGCAGTATTTT
CASSDIMGQGTDTQYF
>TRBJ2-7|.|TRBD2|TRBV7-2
TGTGCCAGCAGCTTAGCTAGCGGGGCCGTTTATGACGAGCAGTACTTC
CASSLASGAVYDEQYF
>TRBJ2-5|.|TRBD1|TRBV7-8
TGTGCCAGCAGCCCGGGGACAGGGGGACTGTACCAAGAGACCCAGTACTTC
CASSPGTGGLYQETQYF
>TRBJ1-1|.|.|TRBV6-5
TGTGCCAGTACCCCGCGACAGGCCTACCGAAGTTTCTTT
CASTPRQAYRSFF
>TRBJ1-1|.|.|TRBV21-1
TGTGCCAGCAGCTACTACAGGGGGCCTCGGGACACTGAAGCTTTCTTT
CASSYYRGPRDTEAFF
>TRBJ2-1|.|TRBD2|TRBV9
TGTGCCAGCAGCGTACGGGGGGGCTACAATGAGCAGTTCTTC
CASSVRGGYNEQFF
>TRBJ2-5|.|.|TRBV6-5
TGTGCCAGTGATCGGAGGGGTGAAGAGACCCAGTACTTC
CASDRRGEETQYF
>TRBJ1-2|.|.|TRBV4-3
TGCGCCAGCAGCCAAGATAGGCGAGGAACCTATGGCTACACCTTC
CASSQDRRGTYGYTF
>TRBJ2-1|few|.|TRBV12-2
TGTGCAAGTCGCGCGCTCCCGGGGTCCTTCTACAATGAGCAGTTCTTC
CASRALPGSFYNEQFF
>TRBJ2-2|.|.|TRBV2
TGTGCCAGCAGAGCGGACAGCACCGGGGAGCTGTTTTTT
CASRADSTGELFF
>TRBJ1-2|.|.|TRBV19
TGTGCCAGTAGTCCGACGAGGTGGCAGGGGTATGGCTACACCTTC
CASSPTRWQGYGYTF
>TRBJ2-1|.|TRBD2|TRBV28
TGTGCCAGCACCTTTCTAGCGGGAGGTTACAATGAGCAGTTCTTC
CASTFLAGGYNEQFF